This T cell receptor beta chain stems from a study of a mutant IDH1 vaccine in newly diagnosed glioma. Study in general: Patients received eight vaccinations in weeks 1, 3, 5, 7, 11, 15, 19, 23. Before enrollment, patients got radiotherapy alone, temozolomide alone, or mostly the combination. General study findings and limits: Pseudoprogression seemingly bore no relation to changes in top peripheral T cell clonotypes.

Time point described: week 5, during vaccination. Vaccinated patients received 300 ug of mutant IDH1 20-mer peptide per dose, with topical imiquimod. Donors harbored newly found WHO grade 3 or 4 IDH1-mutant, ATRX-lost astrocytomas. Remarks on this clone: The antigen is unknown.

This CDR3 spans 15 amino acids. Deletions cut 4 bases from V and 1 base from J, with 13 bases between. CDR1 is SEHNR, CDR2 FQNEAQ, per germline (reference sequence). Assay: immunoSEQ multiplex PCR; the TCRdb copy retains only in-frame clones and omits some. The repertoire has roughly 50,000 clones, over 75% of them found once; the top ten carry roughly 1.8%. This sample comprised PBMCs, obtained from a glioma patient whose treatment included an IDH1 peptide vaccine. The sequence was collected from a woman in her thirties or forties with glioma. The rearrangement links TRBV7-9 to TRBJ1-1; D not resolved. The CDR3 bases are TGTGCCAGCAGCTCCCCCGAGTGGCGGAACACTGAAGCTTTCTTT. It translates to CASSSPEWRNTEAFF. Filled out from reference TRBV7-9 and TRBJ1-1, the complete variable domain reads DTGVSQNPRHKITKRGQNVTFRCDPISEHNRLYWYRQTLGQGPEFLTYFQNEAQLEKSRLLSDRFSAERPKGSFSTLEIQRTEQGDSAMYLCASSSPEWRNTEAFFGQGTRLTVV.